The rows below give T cell receptor beta chains drawn from one sample of a study of blood T cell repertoires in COVID-19. Clones were read by immunoSEQ multiplex PCR, and TCRdb kept only the in-frame ones, dropping some. This sample has around 300,000 clones; about 88% occur once, and the top ten carry around 2%. Material: PBMCs or T cells enriched from blood (not recorded which). All receptors derive from a woman in her fifties or sixties in a cohort exposed to, infected with or recovered from COVID-19 (not recorded which). Each CDR3 is given with its conserved first and last residue. A D gene is named only where the DNA matches it firmly. Only part of the rows carry a size: once, few, many, or a class if the clone is expanded.

>-|-|TRBJ1-5|TRBV10-3
CAIKETQGPQHF
TGTGCCATCAAAGAGACACAGGGGCCCCAGCATTTT
>-|TRBD1|TRBJ1-5|TRBV30
CAWSDGTGVNQPQHF
TGTGCCTGGAGTGACGGGACAGGGGTCAATCAGCCCCAGCATTTT
>-|-|TRBJ1-6|TRBV28
CASAGPKKNSPLHF
TGTGCCAGCGCAGGGCCCAAGAAGAATTCACCCCTCCACTTT
>-|-|TRBJ2-3|TRBV7-8
CASSSPMLAVSTDTQYF
TGTGCCAGCAGCTCCCCGATGTTGGCGGTTAGCACAGATACGCAGTATTTT
>-|TRBD2|TRBJ2-7|TRBV7-9
CASSSQTPRSSGEQYF
TGTGCCAGCAGCTCACAAACGCCACGGTCTAGCGGCGAGCAGTACTTC
>-|TRBD1|TRBJ1-1|TRBV18
CASSPLTGGKGTEAFF
TGTGCCAGCTCACCCTTGACAGGGGGTAAAGGCACTGAAGCTTTCTTT
>-|-|TRBJ2-7|TRBV7-2
CASSFPGLPYEQYF
TGTGCCAGCAGCTTCCCGGGACTCCCGTACGAGCAGTACTTC
>once|-|TRBJ2-1|TRBV5-1
CASSFSKTDLSYNEQFF
TGCGCCAGCAGTTTCTCCAAAACAGACCTCTCCTACAATGAGCAGTTCTTC
>-|TRBD1|TRBJ2-2|TRBV6-5
CASRPGGTGELFF
TGTGCCAGCAGGCCAGGGGGCACCGGGGAGCTGTTTTTT
>-|TRBD2|TRBJ2-7|TRBV6-5
CASGAASGSYEQYF
TGTGCCAGCGGAGCGGCTAGCGGGAGTTACGAGCAGTACTTC
>-|TRBD1|TRBJ1-3|TRBV9
CASSSHRGPSGNTIYF
TGTGCCAGCAGCTCCCACAGGGGACCCTCTGGAAACACCATATATTTT
>-|-|TRBJ1-5|TRBV19
CASSIVTVNQPQHF
TGTGCCAGTAGTATAGTAACAGTTAATCAGCCCCAGCATTTT
>once|TRBD2|TRBJ2-1|TRBV5-8
CASSPWEGRAGNEQFF
TGTGCCAGCAGCCCTTGGGAGGGGAGGGCCGGGAATGAGCAGTTCTTC
>-|-|TRBJ2-1|TRBV19
CASSKERGRGYNEQFF
TGTGCCAGTAGTAAGGAACGAGGGAGAGGCTACAATGAGCAGTTCTTC
>-|-|TRBJ2-2|TRBV12-3/TRBV12-4
CASSIKELFF
TGTGCCAGCAGTATTAAGGAGCTGTTTTTT
>-|TRBD2|TRBJ2-5|TRBV24-1
CATSDFTLAGGRETQYF
TGTGCCACCAGTGATTTCACCCTAGCGGGAGGGCGAGAGACCCAGTACTTC
>-|-|TRBJ2-3|TRBV4-2
CASSQPGEDTQYF
TGTGCCAGCAGCCAACCCGGGGAAGATACGCAGTATTTT
>-|TRBD2|TRBJ2-3|TRBV13
CASIKRTSGRITDTQYF
TGTGCCAGCATCAAAAGGACTAGCGGGAGAATCACAGATACGCAGTATTTT
>-|TRBD2|TRBJ2-1|TRBV28
CASTTSILGTSGDDNEQFF
TGTGCCAGCACCACTTCAATCTTGGGGACTAGCGGGGACGACAATGAGCAGTTCTTC
>-|TRBD2|TRBJ2-3|TRBV5-1
CASSLGAGEWDTQYF
TGCGCCAGCAGCTTGGGAGCGGGAGAGTGGGATACGCAGTATTTT
>-|-|TRBJ1-4|TRBV6-5
CASSYSGRDGLGKLFF
TGTGCCAGCAGTTACTCGGGGCGGGACGGTTTGGGAAAACTGTTTTTT
>-|TRBD1|TRBJ2-7|TRBV7-9
CASSGNPGTVSLREQYF
TGTGCCAGCAGCGGAAACCCCGGGACAGTGAGCCTACGCGAGCAGTACTTC
>-|-|TRBJ2-5|TRBV21-1
CASSKEGTGGETQYF
TGTGCCAGCAGCAAAGAAGGGACAGGTGGCGAGACCCAGTACTTC
>-|-|TRBJ2-2|TRBV9
CASSPRGQNTGELFF
TGTGCCAGCAGCCCAAGGGGTCAGAACACCGGGGAGCTGTTTTTT
>-|-|TRBJ1-1|TRBV7-8
CASSLQGPEAFF
TGTGCCAGCAGTCTACAGGGCCCTGAAGCTTTCTTT
>-|-|TRBJ1-4|TRBV9
CASSLRDTYEKLFF
TGTGCCAGCAGCCTCCGGGACACATATGAAAAACTGTTTTTT
>-|-|TRBJ2-1|TRBV30
CAWTGRTYNEQFF
TGTGCCTGGACGGGGAGGACCTACAATGAGCAGTTCTTC
>-|-|TRBJ1-1|TRBV6-5
CASRTGEAFF
TGTGCCAGCAGGACAGGTGAAGCTTTCTTT
>-|TRBD1|TRBJ1-2|TRBV28
CASSLTGANYGYTF
TGTGCCAGCAGTTTAACAGGGGCTAACTATGGCTACACCTTC
>-|TRBD2|TRBJ2-7|TRBV28
CASSRGVSNTYEQYF
TGTGCCAGCAGCCGGGGGGTGAGTAACACCTACGAGCAGTACTTC
>-|-|TRBJ2-1|TRBV14
CASSPFRDSQFF
TGTGCCAGCAGCCCTTTCCGGGACTCGCAGTTCTTC
>-|TRBD1|TRBJ2-7|TRBV7-9
CASSPTGVPYEQYF
TGTGCCAGCAGCCCGACAGGGGTTCCCTACGAGCAGTACTTC
>-|-|TRBJ1-2|TRBV5-4
CASSLNAGFGGYTF
TGTGCCAGCAGTTTAAATGCAGGGTTTGGTGGCTACACCTTC
>few|-|TRBJ1-5|TRBV3-1/TRBV3-2
CASSQDGSNQPQHF
TGTGCCAGCAGCCAAGACGGTAGCAATCAGCCCCAGCATTTT
>-|TRBD1|TRBJ1-1|TRBV28
CASRTGGWGNTEAFF
TGTGCCAGCAGGACAGGGGGCTGGGGGAACACTGAAGCTTTCTTT
>-|TRBD1|TRBJ2-5|TRBV15
CATSRNRGHSETQYF
TGTGCCACCAGCAGAAACAGGGGTCATTCTGAGACCCAGTACTTC
>-|-|TRBJ1-4|TRBV19
CASKGHTGTGEKLFF
TGTGCCAGTAAGGGGCACACAGGAACCGGTGAAAAACTGTTTTTT
>-|TRBD2|TRBJ2-1|TRBV7-3
CASSLGSGGLDEQFF
TGTGCCAGCAGCTTAGGATCGGGAGGTTTGGATGAGCAGTTCTTC
>-|-|TRBJ2-2|TRBV28
CASSLRGPGELFF
TGTGCCAGCAGTTTAAGGGGTCCCGGGGAGCTGTTTTTT
>few|-|TRBJ2-5|TRBV19
CAIPPGSKETQYF
TGTGCCATCCCGCCGGGGTCAAAAGAGACCCAGTACTTC
>-|TRBD2|TRBJ2-3|TRBV7-3
CASSSGGSNTDTQYF
TGTGCCAGCAGCTCGGGCGGGAGCAATACAGATACGCAGTATTTT
>-|TRBD1|TRBJ1-6|TRBV5-6
CASSSFRTGGGSYNSPLHF
TGTGCCAGCAGCTCATTCCGTACAGGGGGCGGAAGCTATAATTCACCCCTCCACTTT
>-|TRBD2|TRBJ2-2|TRBV19
CASTTTSGSVTGELFF
TGTGCCAGTACCACGACTAGCGGGAGTGTCACCGGGGAGCTGTTTTTT
>-|-|TRBJ1-1|TRBV2
CASTERGNTEAFF
TGTGCCAGCACCGAAAGGGGGAACACTGAAGCTTTCTTT
>-|-|TRBJ2-1|TRBV11-2
CASSLDREGPGQFF
TGTGCCAGCAGCTTAGATCGGGAAGGACCCGGTCAGTTCTTC
>-|-|TRBJ1-1|TRBV2
CASSGYAGYTEAFF
TGTGCCAGCAGTGGATACGCGGGATACACTGAAGCTTTCTTT
>once|-|TRBJ1-4|TRBV5-5
CASSYGHQTEKLFF
TGTGCCAGCAGCTATGGACATCAGACTGAAAAACTGTTTTTT
>-|TRBD1|TRBJ1-1|TRBV2
CAIRQGVSRDTEAFF
TGTGCCATAAGACAGGGGGTATCGAGAGACACTGAAGCTTTCTTT